These 26 T cell receptor beta chains were all obtained from the same sample, sequenced in a study of blood T cell repertoires in COVID-19. The repertoire was sequenced with immunoSEQ multiplex PCR; TCRdb's copy has only in-frame clones and lacks some. Here the sample spans over 200,000 clones, roughly 90% being singletons. The specimen was peripheral blood. Receptors originate from a man aged 40-55 years with active or convalescent COVID-19.

The chain uses TRBV10-1 and TRBJ2-7, with 7 bases matching TRBD1. The junction had 0 bases not matched to a gene; V was cut back by 4 bases and J by 0 bases. The CDR3 totals 13 residues. The germline gives CDR1 WNHNN, CDR2 SYGVQD (reference sequence). The CDR3 loop is CASSGDSSYEQYF. CDR3 in DNA: TGCGCCAGCAGTGGGGACAGCTCCTACGAGCAGTACTTC.

The CDR3 here is CASSLSGQPTDTQYF. The CDR3 nucleotides read TGTGCCAGCAGCTTAAGTGGGCAGCCTACAGATACGCAGTATTTT. The V gene is TRBV5-4, the J gene TRBJ2-3, with D unresolved. The CDR3 totals 15 residues. V was clipped by 2 bases and J by 3 bases, with 13 bases between them. CDR1 is SGHNT and CDR2 is YYREEE in the germline V gene (reference sequence). The variable domain in full, with the rest retrieved from reference TRBV5-4 and TRBJ2-3, is ETGVTQSPTHLIKTRGQQVTLRCSSQSGHNTVSWYQQALGQGPQFIFQYYREEENGRGNFPPRFSGLQFPNYSSELNVNALELDDSALYLCASSLSGQPTDTQYFGPGTRLTVL.

This chain connects TRBV11-3 to TRBJ2-3; 12 nucleotides align to TRBD1. Germline values: CDR1 SGHNT, CDR2 YENEEA. The ends lost 1 base at V and 5 bases at J; junction bases unmatched: 4. The CDR3 runs to 16 residues. Written as DNA, the CDR3 is TGTGCCAGCAGCTTAGGGGACAGGGGGCGTATAGATACGCAGTATTTT. As protein: CASSLGDRGRIDTQYF.

The V gene is TRBV6-5, the J gene TRBJ2-6; possible D gene TRBD2, 6 bases. Per germline, CDR1 MNHEY and CDR2 SVGAGI. The CDR3 runs to 15 residues. The V end was cut by 7 bases, the J end by 2 bases, with 12 bases between. CDR3 amino acids: CASTRREAGANVLTF. DNA of the CDR3: TGTGCCAGCACGCGGAGGGAGGCTGGGGCCAACGTCCTGACTTTC.

This clone was found a few times. The rearrangement uses TRBV19 and TRBJ2-7; 9 bases are a match to TRBD1. Trimming cost V 7 bases and J 5 bases; bases outside gene matches: 6. In germline, CDR1 is LNHDA, CDR2 SQIVND (reference sequence). CDR3 length: 13 amino acids. CDR3 in amino acids: CASTGTGYHEQYF. Written as DNA, the CDR3 is TGTGCCAGTACCGGGACAGGGTACCACGAGCAGTACTTC.

The V and J genes are TRBV7-3 and TRBJ1-1; no reliable D call. The germline V and J ends were trimmed by 2 bases and 7 bases, with 11 bases remaining between them. Germline V gene lookup returns CDR1 SGHTA and CDR2 FQGTGA. This CDR3 is 13 amino acids long. The CDR3 spells CASSLVWRDEAFF. The DNA for the CDR3 is TGTGCCAGCAGCTTAGTATGGAGGGATGAAGCTTTCTTT.

This sequence joins TRBV6-1 and TRBJ2-1; possibly TRBD1 for D (6 bases). CDR1 and CDR2 (germline): MNHNS, SASEGT. The CDR3 has 14 residues. Trimming stripped 3 bases from V and 7 bases from J, with 13 bases between. The CDR3 DNA reads TGTGCCAGCAGTGACGACCCCAGGGGAAATGAGCAGTTCTTC. Its protein product is CASSDDPRGNEQFF.

This chain links TRBV12-3 or TRBV12-4 with TRBJ1-2, with D maybe TRBD1 (5 bases). V lost 5 bases to trimming and J lost 4 bases, with 8 bases between them. The CDR3 length is 12 residues. CDR3: CASSLTAYGYTF. The CDR3 bases are TGTGCCAGCAGTCTGACAGCCTATGGCTACACCTTC.

J is TRBJ2-7 and V is TRBV5-1; 10 nucleotides agree with TRBD1. Looked up from germline, CDR1 is SGHRS and CDR2 is YFSETQ. CDR3 length: 16 residues. V lost 0 bases to trimming and J lost 5 bases; unmatched junction nucleotides: 8. The CDR3 DNA is TGCGCCAGCAGCTTGGCCCCGACAGGGGGCGGGAACGAGCAGTACTTC. Protein sequence: CASSLAPTGGGNEQYF. The whole variable domain, remainder taken from reference TRBV5-1 and TRBJ2-7, is KAGVTQTPRYLIKTRGQQVTLSCSPISGHRSVSWYQQTPGQGLQFLFEYFSETQRNKGNFPGRFSGRQFSNSRSEMNVSTLELGDSALYLCASSLAPTGGGNEQYFGPGTRLTVT.

V and J are TRBV13 and TRBJ2-1; 8 bases line up with TRBD2. J lost 2 bases, V lost 2 bases, and 5 bases had no gene match. Germline CDR1 and CDR2: PRHDT and FYEKMQ (reference sequence). The CDR3 extends over 16 amino acids. The CDR3 DNA follows: TGTGCCAGCAGCTTAAGAGCGGGGGATACCTACAATGAGCAGTTCTTC. Amino acids: CASSLRAGDTYNEQFF.

For the CDR3, the DNA is TGTGCCAGCAGTTTAGGTCTAGCGGTCCACGAGCAGTACTTC. It translates to CASSLGLAVHEQYF. The chain has TRBV27 and TRBJ2-7, with 7 bases lining up with TRBD2. This CDR3 comprises 14 residues. Germline loops: CDR1 MNHEY, CDR2 SMNVEV (reference sequence). With 2 bases clipped from V and 5 bases from J, the junction kept 6 bases outside the gene matches.

The chain has TRBV7-6 and TRBJ2-3, with D possibly TRBD2 on 5 matching bases. V was trimmed by 0 bases and J by 5 bases, leaving 9 bases between them. Germline CDR1 is SGHVS and CDR2 is FNYEAQ. This CDR3 has 14 amino acids. The CDR3 is CASSLANGEDTQYF. The CDR3 coding sequence is TGTGCCAGCAGCTTAGCGAACGGGGAAGATACGCAGTATTTT.

CDR3 sequence reads: CASSLGTGEETQYF. Here the CDR3 DNA reads TGCGCCAGCAGCTTGGGGACAGGGGAAGAGACCCAGTACTTC. The chain has TRBV5-1 and TRBJ2-5, with 9 bases that match TRBD1. The germline V gene encodes CDR1 SGHRS and CDR2 YFSETQ. CDR3 size: 14 residues. V was clipped by 0 bases and J by 3 bases; unmatched bases: 0.

The chain combines TRBV18 with TRBJ1-6, with 9 bases identical to TRBD1. V lost 4 bases to trimming and J lost 6 bases; unmatched junction nucleotides: 7. Germline assignment: CDR1 KGHSH and CDR2 LQKENI. The CDR3 loop spans 16 amino acids. CDR3 DNA sequence: TGTGCCAGCTCACTACAGGGGGCAGGCGGTAATTCACCCCTCCACTTT. Translation gives CASSLQGAGGNSPLHF.

The chain has TRBV2 and TRBJ1-4, with a weak D call TRBD1 (5 bases). V lost 6 bases and J lost 0, with 8 bases in between. In germline, CDR1 is SNHLY, CDR2 FYNNEI. The CDR3 extends over 14 amino acids. The CDR3 sequence is CASRRQSTNEKLFF. The DNA for the CDR3 is TGTGCCAGCAGGAGACAGTCAACTAATGAAAAACTGTTTTTT.

This chain connects TRBV28 to TRBJ2-7, with D perhaps TRBD1 (6 bases). Germline V lookup: CDR1 MDHEN, CDR2 SYDVKM. The CDR3 spans 16 residues. V was cut by 6 bases and J by 5 bases, with 23 bases left in between. The CDR3 loop reads CASRHRTAALYDEQYF. CDR3 in DNA: TGTGCCAGCAGGCATAGGACAGCCGCCCTTTACGACGAGCAGTACTTC.

This clone showed up just once. The J gene is TRBJ2-1, the V gene TRBV28, with 7 nucleotides matching TRBD2. V lost 4 bases and J lost 0; bases outside the gene matches: 6. Germline values: CDR1 MDHEN, CDR2 SYDVKM. CDR3 length: 16 amino acids. The CDR3 DNA sequence: TGTGCCAGCAGTTCCTCGGGACTACGCTCCTACAATGAGCAGTTCTTC. It codes for CASSSSGLRSYNEQFF. Filled out from reference TRBV28 and TRBJ2-1, the complete variable domain reads DVKVTQSSRYLVKRTGEKVFLECVQDMDHENMFWYRQDPGLGLRLIYFSYDVKMKEKGDIPEGYSVSREKKERFSLILESASTNQTSMYLCASSSSGLRSYNEQFFGPGTRLTVL.

V gene TRBV13 combines with J gene TRBJ2-1, with D possibly TRBD2 on 7 matching bases. Trimming stripped 0 bases from V and 8 bases from J, with 23 bases between. The CDR3 spans 18 residues. CDR1 is PRHDT, CDR2 FYEKMQ, per germline (reference sequence). The DNA of the CDR3 is TGTGCCAGCAGCTTAGGATCCCCGGGGAGGGGGATTTTGGATGAGCAGTTCTTC. Amino acids: CASSLGSPGRGILDEQFF. The entire variable domain, with the rest obtained from reference TRBV13 and TRBJ2-1, is as follows: AAGVIQSPRHLIKEKRETATLKCYPIPRHDTVYWYQQGPGQDPQFLISFYEKMQSDKGSIPDRFSAQQFSDYHSELNMSSLELGDSALYFCASSLGSPGRGILDEQFFGPGTRLTVL.

The chain uses TRBV28 and TRBJ2-7; D might be TRBD1 (7 bases). Germline loops: CDR1 MDHEN, CDR2 SYDVKM. The V end was cut by 4 bases, the J end by 0 bases, with 10 bases between. CDR3 length: 14 residues. In nucleotides, the CDR3 is TGTGCCAGCAGTTGGCAGGGGGGCTCCTACGAGCAGTACTTC. It is translated as CASSWQGGSYEQYF.

The rearrangement uses TRBV9 and TRBJ2-5, with TRBD2 matching over 11 bases. The CDR3 contains 15 residues. The V segment lost 3 bases and the J segment 5 bases; nucleotides outside the gene matches: 6. Germline assignment: CDR1 SGDLS and CDR2 YYNGEE. CDR3 in amino acids: CASSGLAGGMETQYF. CDR3 in DNA: TGTGCCAGCAGCGGATTAGCGGGGGGGATGGAGACCCAGTACTTC.

This clone occurred once. The chain recombines TRBV28 with TRBJ1-2; D not certain. This CDR3 is built from 16 residues. Germline-derived CDR1 and CDR2 are MDHEN and SYDVKM. The V and J ends lost 5 bases and 3 bases respectively, with 19 bases between them. CDR3: CASSAPGGQFDYGYTF. The CDR3 DNA reads TGTGCCAGCAGTGCCCCGGGAGGGCAGTTCGACTATGGCTACACCTTC.

The chain recombines TRBV4-1 with TRBJ1-4; maybe TRBD1 (5 bases). V was cut by 4 bases and J by 2 bases, with 14 bases left in between. The CDR3 spans 16 residues. Germline values: CDR1 MGHRA, CDR2 YSYEKL. The chain's CDR3 is CASSPARGHTNEKLFF. CDR3 coding DNA: TGCGCCAGCAGCCCGGCGCGAGGACACACTAATGAAAAACTGTTTTTT.

This clone was seen once. V is TRBV27 and J is TRBJ1-1; D remains ambiguous. CDR3 length: 14 residues. CDR1 MNHEY and CDR2 SMNVEV come from the germline V gene (reference sequence). Trimming took 5 bases from V and 0 from J, leaving 10 bases between them. The CDR3 DNA follows: TGTGCCAGCAGTGATGGACTTATGAACACTGAAGCTTTCTTT. Its translation: CASSDGLMNTEAFF.

This clone was seen a single time. The chain joins TRBV30 to TRBJ1-1, with D possibly being TRBD1 (6 bases). The ends were cut back, 4 bases at V and 0 bases at J, with 21 bases in the middle. Germline lookup yields CDR1 GTSNPN and CDR2 SVGIG (reference sequence). The CDR3 is 17 amino acids. CDR3 bases: TGTGCCTGGAATCGGGGGGCCCTTGTAGTAATGAACACTGAAGCTTTCTTT. This codes for CAWNRGALVVMNTEAFF.

There are a few counts of this clone. The chain has TRBV6-5 and TRBJ1-1; 9 bases are shared with TRBD1. Trimming removed 6 bases from V and 5 bases from J; junction bases left unmatched: 7. CDR1 is MNHEY, CDR2 SVGAGI, per germline. This CDR3 contains 14 residues. The CDR3, as DNA: TGTGCCAGCAGCGATGGGACAGGGCGGACTGAAGCTTTCTTT. Translation: CASSDGTGRTEAFF.

The J gene is TRBJ2-2, the V gene TRBV5-4; 7 nucleotides align to TRBD2. This CDR3 is built from 15 residues. Germline values: CDR1 SGHNT, CDR2 YYREEE (reference sequence). J was trimmed by 3 bases and V by 4 bases; bases with no gene match: 6. For the CDR3, the DNA is TGTGCCAGCAGCCCCCAGCGGGACTACACCGGGGAGCTGTTTTTT. It translates to CASSPQRDYTGELFF.